This T cell receptor beta chain was retrieved from a study of identifying expanded T cells in peripheral blood. Study-level findings and limits: Differentially abundant clones: 0.95 to 1.5 between replicates, around 17 at around 14 days, around 19 at four. Variance in clone template counts between roughly 2-week samples significantly increased with total template count across all healthy donors.

TCRdb's copy holds only in-frame clones and misses some; the assay was immunoSEQ multiplex PCR. There are 50,000 or so clones in the sample; about 92% occur only once, and around 3.5% lies in the top ten. Germline loops: CDR1 LGHNA, CDR2 YNFKEQ. The trim removed 0 bases at V and 6 bases at J, leaving 5 bases unmatched. This CDR3 comprises 15 residues. On this clone itself: Its antigen is unidentified.

The clonotype comes from a person between 18 and 75 years old in good health. Sequenced: blood. The chain has TRBV4-2 and TRBJ2-3, with 8 positions matching TRBD2. The CDR3 bases are TGTGCCAGCAGCCAAGAAGGGACTAGTCCGGATACGCAGTATTTT. Its protein product is CASSQEGTSPDTQYF.